These T cell receptor beta chains were read from a single sample in a study of T cell repertoires in cytomegalovirus infection. Antigens for these TCRs are unknown. TCRdb re-analysed the reads in MiXCR, keeping a single row per CDR3 protein. The data contain about 110,000 distinct CDR3 sequences, about 9.4% of them seen just once; the ten biggest clones take up 25% to 40%. Sequenced sample: PBMCs, sequenced either directly or after in vitro stimulation (not recorded which). The receptors were sampled from a human donor in good health (CMV status not recorded). Some clones in this sample may be carry-over from other donors' samples. The CDR3 runs from the conserved cysteine through the conserved F or W. The D gene is left open where the match is weak.

j_call d_call v_call cdr3_aa
TRBJ1-4 . TRBV27 CATDIRPSGGKIATNEKLFF
TRBJ1-2 . TRBV7-8 CASSQDRWRVDYGYTF
TRBJ1-2 . TRBV7-9 CASSFLSDPYGYTF
TRBJ2-2 TRBD2 TRBV27 CASSQLAGGGNTGELFF
TRBJ1-3 . TRBV4-1 CASSQVLNSGNTIYF
TRBJ2-7 TRBD1 TRBV30 CAWETGGLIYEQYF
TRBJ1-2 TRBD1 TRBV5-6 CASAQGTEYGYTF
TRBJ1-5 TRBD1 TRBV12-3/TRBV12-4 CASSPGTGLYNQPQHF
TRBJ2-1 . TRBV6-2/TRBV6-3 CASDSGAPYNEQFF
TRBJ2-2 . TRBV28 CASSLFGTGELFF
TRBJ1-4 . TRBV7-2 CASSLVGTGEKLFF
TRBJ2-4 . TRBV2 CASSASGGMAKNIQYF
TRBJ2-1 TRBD2 TRBV11-2 CASSATTGLNVGNEQFF
TRBJ2-7 . TRBV6-6 CASSPWENSYEQYF
TRBJ2-5 TRBD1 TRBV7-2 CASSRTGGEKTQYF
TRBJ1-3 . TRBV14 CASSQDFTGTTSGNTIYF
TRBJ2-3 . TRBV5-5 CASSLGLGTSTDTQYF
TRBJ2-2 . TRBV11-2 CASSPQAGELFF
TRBJ2-3 TRBD2 TRBV4-2 CASSQSGTSGITQYF
TRBJ2-7 TRBD2 TRBV6-1 CASSETSWEGINYEQYF
TRBJ1-1 . TRBV9 CASSDEIGTEAFF
TRBJ1-2 TRBD1 TRBV19 CASSRQGRLDGYTF
TRBJ2-5 . TRBV10-3 CAISAVKGVQETQYF
TRBJ1-1 TRBD1 TRBV3-1 CASSHSDRANTEAFF
TRBJ2-3 . TRBV2 CASRETGPSTDTQYF
TRBJ2-3 . TRBV7-9 CASRGRRGADTQYF
TRBJ1-6 . TRBV27 CASSLQGAGSPLHF
TRBJ2-1 . TRBV20-1 CSARDRGTVIASSYNEQFF
TRBJ2-3 . TRBV7-2 CASSRGADTQYF
TRBJ2-1 . TRBV11-2 CASTVGGYNEQFF
TRBJ2-5 . TRBV4-1 CASSQTLQGTQYF
TRBJ2-2 . TRBV29-1 CSVEGPTTGELFF
TRBJ1-1 . TRBV6-8 CASSYFGRNTEAFF
TRBJ2-2 . TRBV28 CASSFSGQLRPGELFF
TRBJ2-1 TRBD2 TRBV11-2 CASSLVPREGLYYNEQFF
TRBJ2-3 . TRBV7-6 CASSSRKGTQYF
TRBJ2-3 . TRBV7-2 CASSAFGGGTDTQYF
TRBJ2-3 . TRBV28 CASILSGADTQYF
TRBJ1-2 TRBD1 TRBV20-1 CSARGPGQGLNYGYTF
TRBJ2-3 . TRBV7-2 CASSLERARDTQYF
TRBJ2-2 . TRBV10-3 CAISEYSSNTGELFF
TRBJ2-1 TRBD1 TRBV11-2 CGSSGRGNKGGSYNEQFF
TRBJ2-7 . TRBV7-6 CASSPPQVGDEQYF
TRBJ2-1 TRBD2 TRBV7-2 CASSPTSVGYNEQFF
TRBJ1-5 . TRBV7-9 CASSNNRAPPGVPQHF